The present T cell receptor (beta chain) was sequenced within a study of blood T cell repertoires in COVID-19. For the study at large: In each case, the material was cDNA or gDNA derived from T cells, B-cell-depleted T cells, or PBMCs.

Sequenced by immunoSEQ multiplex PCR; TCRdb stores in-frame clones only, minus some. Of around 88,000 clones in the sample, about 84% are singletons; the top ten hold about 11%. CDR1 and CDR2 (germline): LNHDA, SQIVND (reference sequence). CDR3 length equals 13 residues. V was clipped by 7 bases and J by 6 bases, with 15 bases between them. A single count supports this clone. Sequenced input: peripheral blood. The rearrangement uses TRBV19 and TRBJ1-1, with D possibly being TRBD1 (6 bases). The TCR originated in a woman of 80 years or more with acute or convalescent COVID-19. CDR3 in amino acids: CASTHPGGPEAFF. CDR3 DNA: TGTGCCAGTACCCACCCGGGGGGCCCTGAAGCTTTCTTT.